The 18 T cell receptor beta chains in this list originate from one sample, sequenced in a study of T-cell reconstitution after alpha-beta-depleted transplantation in children. During its preparation, the TCRbeta library received unique molecular identifiers. TCRdb ran MiXCR on the PCR reads and lists one entry per CDR3 protein. The sample lists 350,000 to 450,000 distinct CDR3 sequences; around 21% were seen once. The sample here was PBMCs from the stem cell graft donor, taken from the stem cell graft. The receptor set was obtained from a human donor who donated a stem cell graft to a child with acute myeloid leukemia.

This clonotype was picked up many times. The rearrangement links TRBV10-3 to TRBJ2-1; TRBD2 matches 12 bases. This CDR3 has 14 amino acids. V was pared by 7 bases and J by 4 bases, with 2 bases of the junction left unmatched. Germline V lookup: CDR1 ENHRY, CDR2 SYGVKD. CDR3: CAIMTSGGYNEQFF. CDR3 DNA: TGTGCCATCATGACTAGCGGGGGTTACAATGAGCAGTTCTTC.

This clonotype was observed at least ten times. The chain employs TRBV29-1 and TRBJ2-3; D ambiguous. The CDR3 has 12 residues. The germline V gene encodes CDR1 SQVTM and CDR2 ANQGSEA. Trimming cost V 6 bases and J 5 bases, with 12 bases left between them. The CDR3 loop reads CSVGKGQDTQYF. The CDR3 region has the DNA TGCAGCGTCGGCAAGGGCCAAGATACGCAGTATTTT.

This clonotype was counted ten times or more. The chain combines TRBV24-1 with TRBJ2-1; D is possibly TRBD2 (6 bases). V lost 2 bases to trimming and J lost 0 bases, with 10 bases between them. Per the germline V gene, CDR1 is KGHDR and CDR2 is SFDVKD. The CDR3 has 16 amino acids. CDR3 DNA: TGTGCCACCAGTGATTCTGGGGGAGGCTCCTACAATGAGCAGTTCTTC. Amino acids: CATSDSGGGSYNEQFF.

In this sample, this clonotype turned up many times. The V gene is TRBV28, the J gene TRBJ1-5; D gene uncertain. Trimming left V 3 bases short and J 3 bases short, with 9 bases between. The CDR3 extends over 14 amino acids. From germline, CDR1 is MDHEN and CDR2 SYDVKM. DNA of the CDR3: TGTGCCAGCAGTTTGGTACGGTTCAATCAGCCCCAGCATTTT. Translation gives CASSLVRFNQPQHF.

This clonotype has just a few counts. The chain couples TRBV12-3 or TRBV12-4 to TRBJ2-5; 14 bases align to TRBD2. V trimming: 3 bases; J trimming: 2 bases; junction bases outside the gene matches: 5. CDR3 size: 17 residues. CDR3 loop: CASSFRLAGGLQETQYF. CDR3 bases: TGTGCCAGCAGTTTTCGACTAGCGGGAGGGTTACAAGAGACCCAGTACTTC.

The chain combines TRBV28 with TRBJ2-3; D unclear. The CDR3 extends over 14 amino acids. Germline V lookup: CDR1 MDHEN, CDR2 SYDVKM. V lost 3 bases to trimming and J lost 2 bases, with 9 bases between them. The CDR3 DNA follows: TGTGCCAGCAGTTTTTCCCAGTACACAGATACGCAGTATTTT. Translation: CASSFSQYTDTQYF.

The table lists this clonotype with many counts. The DNA for the CDR3 is TGCAGCGTAGATAGACAGGGGTACTCTAGCACAGATACGCAGTATTTT. Translation gives CSVDRQGYSSTDTQYF. The chain joins TRBV29-1 to TRBJ2-3; the match to TRBD1 covers 8 bases. The CDR3 contains 16 residues. Germline assignment: CDR1 SQVTM and CDR2 ANQGSEA. V was pared by 6 bases and J by 0 bases, with 11 bases of the junction left unmatched.

The chain joins TRBV20-1 to TRBJ1-1; tentatively, D is TRBD1 (5 bases). Between the trimmed V and J ends, which lost 1 base and 0 bases, there was a span of 12 bases. The CDR3 totals 15 residues. Germline assignment: CDR1 DFQATT and CDR2 SNEGSKA (reference sequence). The CDR3 DNA sequence: TGCAGTGCTAGAGGGGCCGGGGGACTGAACACTGAAGCTTTCTTT. It yields the protein CSARGAGGLNTEAFF.

V and J are TRBV12-3 or TRBV12-4 and TRBJ2-7; tentatively, D is TRBD1 (6 bases). The CDR3 totals 17 residues. V gave up 1 base and J gave up 1 base, with 17 bases separating them. CDR3 DNA: TGTGCCAGCAGTTTAGGTCCAGGGGCTCTGATGTCCTACGAGCAGTACTTC. It translates to CASSLGPGALMSYEQYF.

In its sample, this clonotype was seen a few times. The chain carries TRBV6-1 and TRBJ2-7; 7 positions match TRBD1. CDR1 MNHNS and CDR2 SASEGT come from the germline V gene. The CDR3 has 13 amino acids. J gave up 3 bases and V 6 bases, and 5 bases lay outside the gene matches. The CDR3 region is CASRSGQSYEQYF. The CDR3 nucleotides are TGTGCCAGCAGGTCGGGACAGAGCTACGAGCAGTACTTC.

The genes are TRBV2 and TRBJ1-4; 7 nucleotides agree with TRBD1. J gave up 5 bases and V 6 bases, and 9 bases lay outside the gene matches. Germline CDR1 is SNHLY and CDR2 is FYNNEI. The CDR3 runs 15 residues. The CDR3 bases are TGTGCCAGCAGCCCAGTGGGACAGAGAAATGAAAAACTGTTTTTT. Translation gives CASSPVGQRNEKLFF.

The genes are TRBV24-1 and TRBJ2-3; possible D gene TRBD1, 6 bases. The germline V gene encodes CDR1 KGHDR and CDR2 SFDVKD. V lost 6 bases to trimming and J lost 7 bases, with 19 bases between them. CDR3 length: 15 amino acids. The CDR3 bases are TGTGCCACCAGTTATGGGACACCCACCCTTTATACGCAGTATTTT. Its translation is CATSYGTPTLYTQYF.

This rearrangement joins TRBV29-1 to TRBJ2-2; D possibly corresponds to TRBD1 (5 bases). Trimming took 5 bases from V and 5 from J, leaving 12 bases between them. Germline V CDR1 and CDR2: SQVTM, ANQGSEA. The CDR3 is made up of 13 amino acids. DNA of the CDR3: TGCAGCGTTCAGACAGAAACAACCGGGGAGCTGTTTTTT. It specifies CSVQTETTGELFF.

The rearrangement links TRBV27 to TRBJ2-1, with 11 bases matching TRBD2. Germline V gene data show CDR1 as MNHEY and CDR2 as SMNVEV (reference sequence). The V segment lost 6 bases and the J segment 10 bases; nucleotides outside the gene matches: 5. CDR3 size: 13 residues. The CDR3 protein is CASRTSGVREQFF. The CDR3 region has the DNA TGTGCCAGCAGGACTAGCGGGGTCAGGGAGCAGTTCTTC.

The rearrangement links TRBV12-3 or TRBV12-4 to TRBJ1-2, with a possible D match to TRBD1 (5 bases). Trimming shortened V by 1 base and J by 4 bases, and 10 bases separated the two germline ends. There are 14 residues in the CDR3. The chain's CDR3 is CASSLVSGSYGYTF. CDR3 sequence (DNA): TGTGCCAGCAGTTTAGTATCAGGGTCCTATGGCTACACCTTC.

This chain links TRBV27 with TRBJ1-1; 7 bases agree with TRBD1. Germline-derived CDR1 and CDR2 are MNHEY and SMNVEV (reference sequence). V dropped 6 bases and J dropped 5; count of bases not matched to a gene: 9. The CDR3 sequence is 14 residues long. The CDR3 reads CASSLGTVATEAFF. The CDR3 DNA sequence: TGTGCCAGCAGCCTTGGGACAGTTGCTACTGAAGCTTTCTTT.

The rearrangement uses TRBV4-2 and TRBJ2-5; possibly TRBD2 for D (6 bases). The V gene's germline CDR1 is LGHNA and CDR2 YNFKEQ. V was shortened by 1 base and J by 3 bases, with 9 bases between the two germline ends. This CDR3 spans 14 amino acids. The CDR3 loop reads CASSQGSGEETQYF. For the CDR3, the DNA is TGTGCCAGCAGCCAAGGGTCGGGGGAAGAGACCCAGTACTTC.

The table lists this clonotype with a few counts. This chain uses TRBV4-3 with TRBJ2-7; 9 positions agree with TRBD2. The CDR3 runs 16 residues. The germline CDR1 and CDR2 sequences are LGHNA and YSLEER. Losses at the gene ends were 1 base for V and 5 bases for J; bases not matched to a gene: 9. In nucleotides, the CDR3 is TGCGCCAGCAGCCAAGTTTTGGCGGGAGGGATCCACGAGCAGTACTTC. This gives the protein CASSQVLAGGIHEQYF.